These 6 T cell receptor beta chains were all obtained from the same sample, sequenced in a study of spatial heterogeneity in lung cancer. Study results and limitations: One measure, the expanded intratumoral alpha and beta TCR count, tracked tumor mutation counts.

Their specific antigens are unknown. TCRdb re-called the 5' RACE reads through MiXCR, storing one row per CDR3 protein. The table records 10,000 to 12,000 distinct CDR3 sequences, approximately 12% of them present only once. Time point meaning: sample taken at primary tumor resection. Material: lung tumor tissue, obtained at surgery. The receptors derive from a female donor with early-stage non-small cell lung cancer.

In its sample, this clonotype was seen many times. This chain joins TRBV28 and TRBJ2-7, with 8 nucleotides matching TRBD2. The CDR3 length is 16 residues. Germline V gives CDR1 MDHEN, CDR2 SYDVKM. The junction had 4 bases not matched to a gene; V was cut back by 0 bases and J by 0 bases. In DNA form, the CDR3 reads TGTGCCAGCAGTTTATGGATCAGCGGGAGCTCCTACGAGCAGTACTTC. This gives the protein CASSLWISGSSYEQYF.

This clonotype is medium-sized. The rearrangement links TRBV7-8 to TRBJ2-7; D gene uncertain. The germline CDR1 and CDR2 sequences are SGHVS and FQNEAQ. V lost 5 bases and J lost 2, with 4 bases in between. The CDR3 is made up of 11 amino acids. The CDR3 reads CASSPAYEQYF. The CDR3 bases are TGTGCCAGCAGCCCCGCCTACGAGCAGTACTTC.

This clonotype was observed at least ten times. The J gene is TRBJ1-5, the V gene TRBV20-1; D remains unclear. This CDR3 contains 17 residues. The germline V gene encodes CDR1 DFQATT and CDR2 SNEGSKA (reference sequence). V lost 0 bases and J lost 2, with 17 bases in between. The CDR3 protein is CSARDWRSGSGNQPQHF. CDR3 nucleotide sequence: TGCAGTGCTAGAGATTGGCGGTCGGGATCGGGCAATCAGCCCCAGCATTTT.

This clonotype occurred once. An end of the junction does not agree with germline; a read error may underlie this. This chain links TRBV16 with TRBJ2-5; D might be TRBD1 (6 bases). The CDR3 spans 13 residues. CDR1 KGHSY and CDR2 FQNENV come from the germline V gene. CDR3 in DNA: TGTACCAGCAGCCAAGGACAGCAAGAGACCCAGTACTTC. As protein: CTSSQGQQETQYF.

Ten or more counts support this clonotype. The rearrangement uses TRBV7-9 and TRBJ2-5; D is unresolved. Between the trimmed V and J ends, which lost 1 base and 2 bases, there was a span of 5 bases. The CDR3 runs 13 residues. CDR1 is SEHNR and CDR2 is FQNEAQ in the germline V gene (reference sequence). This chain's CDR3 is CASSLGVQETQYF. CDR3 coding DNA: TGTGCCAGCAGCTTAGGCGTTCAAGAGACCCAGTACTTC.

This clonotype was observed at least ten times. The chain uses TRBV2 and TRBJ2-7; 10 bases fit TRBD2. From germline, CDR1 is SNHLY and CDR2 FYNNEI. The V and J ends lost 6 bases and 5 bases, in that order; junction bases with no gene match: 1. The CDR3 spans 12 residues. The CDR3 sequence: CASRLAGDEQYF. CDR3 nucleotide sequence: TGTGCCAGCAGGCTAGCGGGAGACGAGCAGTACTTC.